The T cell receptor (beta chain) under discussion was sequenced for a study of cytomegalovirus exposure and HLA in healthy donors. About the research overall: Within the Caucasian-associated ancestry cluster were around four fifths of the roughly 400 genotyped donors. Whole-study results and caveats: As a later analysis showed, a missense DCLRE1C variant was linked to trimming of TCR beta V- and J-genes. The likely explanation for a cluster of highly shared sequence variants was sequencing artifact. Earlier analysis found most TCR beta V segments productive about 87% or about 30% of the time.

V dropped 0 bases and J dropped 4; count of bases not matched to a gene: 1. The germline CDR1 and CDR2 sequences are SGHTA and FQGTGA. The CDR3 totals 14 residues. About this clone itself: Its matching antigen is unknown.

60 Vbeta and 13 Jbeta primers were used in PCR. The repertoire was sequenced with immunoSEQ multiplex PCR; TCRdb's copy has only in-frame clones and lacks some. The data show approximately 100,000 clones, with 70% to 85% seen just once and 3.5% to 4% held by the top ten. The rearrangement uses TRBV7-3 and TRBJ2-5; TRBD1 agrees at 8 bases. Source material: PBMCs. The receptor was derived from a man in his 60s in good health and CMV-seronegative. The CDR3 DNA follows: TGTGCCAGCAGCTTAACCGGGACAGGAGAGACCCAGTACTTC. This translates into CASSLTGTGETQYF.